The clone carrying this TCR beta chain was counted between two and nine times. Via MiXCR, TCRdb re-called the 5' RACE reads, giving one row per CDR3 protein. The table shows more than 70,000 distinct CDR3 sequences, with approximately 13% occurring only once. The CDR3 contains 14 residues. V lost 8 bases and J 2 bases, leaving 13 bases between the germline ends. The V gene's germline CDR1 is MNHEY and CDR2 SMNVEV (reference sequence). This entry belongs to a study of early T cells in non-severe SARS-CoV-2 infection. The TCR was taken from an adult who was a healthcare worker with PCR-confirmed SARS-CoV-2 infection or an uninfected control (not recorded which). V is TRBV27 and J is TRBJ2-1; D gene ambiguous. The sequencing input was whole blood. The chain's CDR3 is CASRQFTAYNEQFF. The CDR3 coding sequence is TGTGCCAGCCGCCAGTTTACAGCCTACAATGAGCAGTTCTTC.